These 9 T cell receptor beta chains were sequenced from one sample in a study of ipilimumab plus nivolumab after autologous stem cell transplantation. Profiled with immunoSEQ multiplex PCR; TCRdb holds only in-frame clones, not every one. The sample has under 20,000 clones, about four fifths seen once. Here the sequenced sample was PBMCs, taken in a trial of ipilimumab plus nivolumab as post-transplant consolidation. The receptors shown here come from a male donor with diffuse large B-cell lymphoma.

This rearrangement joins TRBV10-1 to TRBJ2-3; the match to TRBD1 covers 9 bases. CDR3 length: 16 amino acids. Trimming cost V 2 bases and J 3 bases; bases outside gene matches: 6. Germline V CDR1 and CDR2: WNHNN, SYGVQD (reference sequence). This CDR3 reads CASSEMGTGMTDTQYF. Here the CDR3 DNA reads TGCGCCAGCAGTGAGATGGGGACAGGGATGACAGATACGCAGTATTTT.

The rearrangement joins TRBV6-6 to TRBJ1-1; 9 positions agree with TRBD1. Germline-derived CDR1 and CDR2 are MNHNY and SVGAGI (reference sequence). Trimming took 2 bases from V and 6 from J; bases not matched to a gene: 7. CDR3 length: 15 amino acids. The CDR3 DNA follows: TGTGCCAGCAGTTACACGGACAGGGGATGGTCTGAAGCTTTCTTT. Its protein product is CASSYTDRGWSEAFF.

In DNA, the CDR3 is TGTGCCAGCAGCTTATCGGGGGGAGACACCATATATTTT. This translates into CASSLSGGDTIYF. V and J are TRBV11-3 and TRBJ1-3; D is perhaps TRBD1 (5 bases). This CDR3 region has 13 residues. V lost 2 bases to trimming and J lost 8 bases, with 10 bases between them. Germline V gene data show CDR1 as SGHNT and CDR2 as YENEEA.

The chain joins TRBV5-6 to TRBJ1-1; maybe TRBD1 (5 bases). Trimming removed 3 bases from V and 11 bases from J, with 17 bases in between. The length of the CDR3 is 13 residues. Germline CDR1 reads SGHDT; CDR2 reads YYEEEE. Written as DNA, the CDR3 is TGTGCCAGCAGCTGGGGCCAGGGAGGTTCTGCTTTCTTT. Translating it yields CASSWGQGGSAFF. Full variable domain (remainder filled in from reference TRBV5-6 and TRBJ1-1): DAGVTQSPTHLIKTRGQQVTLRCSPKSGHDTVSWYQQALGQGPQFIFQYYEEEERQRGNFPDRFSGHQFPNYSSELNVNALLLGDSALYLCASSWGQGGSAFFGQGTRLTVV.

This chain joins TRBV27 and TRBJ2-5, with 7 bases aligning to TRBD1. The CDR3 loop spans 14 amino acids. The germline CDR1 and CDR2 sequences are MNHEY and SMNVEV (reference sequence). With V trimmed by 6 bases and J by 3 bases, 7 bases remained unmatched. CDR3: CASSPWDRKETQYF. DNA of the CDR3: TGTGCCAGCAGCCCTTGGGACAGAAAAGAGACCCAGTACTTC.

The chain has TRBV6-1 and TRBJ2-3, with 8 bases lining up with TRBD1. Trimming removed 6 bases from V and 6 bases from J; junction bases left unmatched: 8. This CDR3 is built from 14 residues. Germline assignment: CDR1 MNHNS and CDR2 SASEGT. CDR3 DNA: TGTGCCAGCAGGACCCAGGGGGCAACGGATACGCAGTATTTT. It encodes CASRTQGATDTQYF.

The chain links TRBV2 to TRBJ1-2; TRBD1 might be the D (5 bases). Germline lookup yields CDR1 SNHLY and CDR2 FYNNEI. The ends were cut back, 4 bases at V and 0 bases at J, with 15 bases in the middle. The CDR3 runs to 16 residues. The CDR3 nucleotides read TGTGCCAGCAGTGGTTGGGGCTCACTGTCTAACTATGGCTACACCTTC. It yields the protein CASSGWGSLSNYGYTF.

V is TRBV9 and J is TRBJ2-5; 7 bases match TRBD2. Germline loops: CDR1 SGDLS, CDR2 YYNGEE. Losses at the gene ends were 2 bases for V and 1 base for J; bases not matched to a gene: 5. The length of the CDR3 is 15 residues. The CDR3 sequence: CASSVGEGGQETQYF. In DNA, the CDR3 is TGTGCCAGCAGCGTCGGGGAGGGAGGCCAAGAGACCCAGTACTTC.

The chain joins TRBV6-1 to TRBJ1-3; D is uncertain. V lost 3 bases, J lost 0 bases, and 9 bases lay in between. CDR1 and CDR2 from the germline V gene are MNHNS and SASEGT. The CDR3 runs 15 residues. The CDR3 DNA follows: TGTGCCAGCAGTGAGGTTCCAGTCTCTGGAAACACCATATATTTT. Amino acids: CASSEVPVSGNTIYF.